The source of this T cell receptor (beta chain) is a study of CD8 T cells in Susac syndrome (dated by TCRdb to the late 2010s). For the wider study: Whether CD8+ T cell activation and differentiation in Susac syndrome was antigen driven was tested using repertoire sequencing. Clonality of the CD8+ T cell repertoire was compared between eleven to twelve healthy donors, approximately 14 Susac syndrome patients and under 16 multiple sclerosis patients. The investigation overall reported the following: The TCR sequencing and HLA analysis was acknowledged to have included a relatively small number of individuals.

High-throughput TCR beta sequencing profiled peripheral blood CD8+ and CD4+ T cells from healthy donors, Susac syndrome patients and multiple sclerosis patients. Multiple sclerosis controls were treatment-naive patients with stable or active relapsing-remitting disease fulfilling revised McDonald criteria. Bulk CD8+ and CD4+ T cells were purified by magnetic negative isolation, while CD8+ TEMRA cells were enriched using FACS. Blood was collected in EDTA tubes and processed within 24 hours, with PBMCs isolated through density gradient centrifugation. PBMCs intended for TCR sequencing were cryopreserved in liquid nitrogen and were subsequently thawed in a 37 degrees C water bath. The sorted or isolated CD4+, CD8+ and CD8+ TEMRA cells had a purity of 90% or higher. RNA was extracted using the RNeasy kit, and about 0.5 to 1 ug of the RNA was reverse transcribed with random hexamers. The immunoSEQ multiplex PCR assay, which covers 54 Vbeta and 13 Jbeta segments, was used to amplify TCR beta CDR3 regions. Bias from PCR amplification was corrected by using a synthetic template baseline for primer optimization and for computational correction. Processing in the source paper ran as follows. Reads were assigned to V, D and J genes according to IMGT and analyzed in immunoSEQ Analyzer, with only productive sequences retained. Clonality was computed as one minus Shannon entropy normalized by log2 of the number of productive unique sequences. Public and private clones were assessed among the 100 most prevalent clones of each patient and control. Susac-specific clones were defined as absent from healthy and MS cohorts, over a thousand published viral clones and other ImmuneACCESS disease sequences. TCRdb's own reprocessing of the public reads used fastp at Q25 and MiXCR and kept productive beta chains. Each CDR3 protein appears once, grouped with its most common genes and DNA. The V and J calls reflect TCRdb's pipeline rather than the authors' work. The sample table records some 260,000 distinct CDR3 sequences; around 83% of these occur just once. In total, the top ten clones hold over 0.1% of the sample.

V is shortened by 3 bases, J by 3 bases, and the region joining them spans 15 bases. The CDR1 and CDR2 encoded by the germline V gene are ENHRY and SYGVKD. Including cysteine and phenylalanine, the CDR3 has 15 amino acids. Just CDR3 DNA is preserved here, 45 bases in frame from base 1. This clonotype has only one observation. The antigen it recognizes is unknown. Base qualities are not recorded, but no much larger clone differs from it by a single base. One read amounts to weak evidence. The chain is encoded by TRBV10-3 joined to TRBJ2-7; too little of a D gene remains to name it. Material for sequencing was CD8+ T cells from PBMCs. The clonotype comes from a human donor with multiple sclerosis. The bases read TGTGCCATCAGTGAAGAGGCAGATCCGCTCTACGAGCAGTACTTC. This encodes CAISEEADPLYEQYF.